The clone carrying this TCR beta chain has only one observation. Repertoires were generated with immunoSEQ multiplex PCR, while TCRdb's copy carries only in-frame clones and drops some. The sample records about 43,000 clones, about nine tenths being singletons. This specimen comes from a study of blood T cell repertoires in COVID-19. The germline V gene has CDR1 LNHDA and CDR2 SQIVND (reference sequence). The J segment lost 6 bases and the V segment lost 0 bases, leaving 6 bases of the junction unmatched. This CDR3 spans 16 amino acids. This TCR was sampled from a man in his 60s with active COVID-19. The sequenced sample was peripheral blood. The V call is TRBV19, the J call TRBJ2-1; 9 positions agree with TRBD2. CDR3: CASSIEAASGANEQFF. CDR3 bases: TGTGCCAGTAGTATAGAGGCGGCTAGCGGGGCCAATGAGCAGTTCTTC. The whole variable domain, filled in from reference TRBV19 and TRBJ2-1, reads DGGITQSPKYLFRKEGQNVTLSCEQNLNHDAMYWYRQDPGQGLRLIYYSQIVNDFQKGDIAEGYSVSREKKESFPLTVTSAQKNPTAFYLCASSIEAASGANEQFFGPGTRLTVL.